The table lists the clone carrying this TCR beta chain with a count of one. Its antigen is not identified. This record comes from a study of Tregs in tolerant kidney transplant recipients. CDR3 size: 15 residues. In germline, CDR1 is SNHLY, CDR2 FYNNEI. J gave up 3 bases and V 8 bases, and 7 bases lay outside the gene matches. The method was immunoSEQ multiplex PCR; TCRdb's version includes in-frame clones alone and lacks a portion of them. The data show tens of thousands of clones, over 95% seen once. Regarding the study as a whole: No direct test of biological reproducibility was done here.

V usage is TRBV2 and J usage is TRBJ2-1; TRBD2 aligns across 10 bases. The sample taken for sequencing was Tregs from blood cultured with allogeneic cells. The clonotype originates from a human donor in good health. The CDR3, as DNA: TGTGCCAGCTCTCCGGGACTAGCGAGCTACAATGAGCAGTTCTTC. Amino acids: CASSPGLASYNEQFF.